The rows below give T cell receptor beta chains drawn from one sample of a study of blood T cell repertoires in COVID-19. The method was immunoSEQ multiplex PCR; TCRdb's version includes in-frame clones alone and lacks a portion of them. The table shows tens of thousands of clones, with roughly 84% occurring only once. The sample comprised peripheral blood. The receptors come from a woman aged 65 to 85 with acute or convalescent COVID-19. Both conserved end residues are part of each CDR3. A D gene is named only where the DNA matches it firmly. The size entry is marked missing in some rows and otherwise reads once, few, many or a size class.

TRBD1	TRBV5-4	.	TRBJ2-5	TGTGCCAGCAGCTTCAGGGGACAGGGGGCTGAAGAGACCCAGTACTTC	CASSFRGQGAEETQYF
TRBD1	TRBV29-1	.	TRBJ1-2	TGCAGCGTTGGACAGGGGCACTATGGCTACACCTTC	CSVGQGHYGYTF
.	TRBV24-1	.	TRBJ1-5	TGTGCCACCAGTGCCTTCTCAGACAATCAGCCCCAGCATTTT	CATSAFSDNQPQHF
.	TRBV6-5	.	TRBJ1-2	TGTGCCAGCAGGAGCCCCGGCGGGAACTATGGCTACACCTTC	CASRSPGGNYGYTF
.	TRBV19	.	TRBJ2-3	TGTGCCAGTAGTATAGCATGGCAGGGGAGCACAGATACGCAGTATTTT	CASSIAWQGSTDTQYF
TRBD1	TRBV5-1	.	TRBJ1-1	TGCGCCAGCAGCCTTACAGGGGGCACTGAAGCTTTCTTT	CASSLTGGTEAFF
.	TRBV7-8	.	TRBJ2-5	TGTGCCAGCAGCTTACGTCGGGGGATCCAAGAGACCCAGTACTTC	CASSLRRGIQETQYF
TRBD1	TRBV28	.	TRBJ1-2	TGTGCCAGCAGTCGACAGGGCATTAACTATGGCTACACCTTC	CASSRQGINYGYTF
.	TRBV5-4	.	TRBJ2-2	TGTGCCAGCAGCTTGTATTCAGGGTCCGGGGAGCTGTTTTTT	CASSLYSGSGELFF
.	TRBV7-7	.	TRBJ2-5	TGTGCCAGCAGCTTAGCAAATGGGGCCCGAACGGAGACCCAGTACTTC	CASSLANGARTETQYF
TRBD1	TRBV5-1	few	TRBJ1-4	TGCGCCAGCAGCGGACAGGGAGTTGGTGAAAAACTGTTTTTT	CASSGQGVGEKLFF
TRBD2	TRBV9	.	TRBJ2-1	TGTGCCAGCAGCGTTACTAGCGGGAGTAGGTACAATGAGCAGTTCTTC	CASSVTSGSRYNEQFF
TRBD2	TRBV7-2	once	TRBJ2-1	TGTGCCAGCAGCGTGGGACTAGCGGGGGACCCCTCCTACAATGAGCAGTTCTTC	CASSVGLAGDPSYNEQFF
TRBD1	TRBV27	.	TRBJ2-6	TGTGCCAGCAGTTTATTAATACCGGGACAGGGGGCGGGGGCCAACGTCCTGACTTTC	CASSLLIPGQGAGANVLTF
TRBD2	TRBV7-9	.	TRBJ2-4	TGTGCCAGCAGCTTAGGATCCATGAACCTAGCGGGAACCAAAAACATTCAGTACTTC	CASSLGSMNLAGTKNIQYF
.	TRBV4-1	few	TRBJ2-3	TGCGCCAGCAGCCAAGGTTACGGGTCGAGCACAGATACGCAGTATTTT	CASSQGYGSSTDTQYF
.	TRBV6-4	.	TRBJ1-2	TGTGCCAGCAGTGCTAACAGACCGTTCGGCGGCTACACCTTC	CASSANRPFGGYTF
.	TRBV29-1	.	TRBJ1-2	TGCAGCGCTGGACACGATGGCTACACCTTC	CSAGHDGYTF
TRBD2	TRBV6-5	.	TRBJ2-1	TGTGCCAGCAGCGGGACCGAGCGGGAGGTATATGAGCAGTTCTTC	CASSGTEREVYEQFF
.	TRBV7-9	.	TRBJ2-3	TGTGCCAGCAGCTTCAGCGGACCAGGCACAGATACGCAGTATTTT	CASSFSGPGTDTQYF
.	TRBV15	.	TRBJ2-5	TGTGCCACCAGCAGAGATATGGCGGGGCGGGAGACCCAGTACTTC	CATSRDMAGRETQYF
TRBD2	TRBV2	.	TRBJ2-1	TGTGCCAGCAGGGCTAGCGGACTTAATGAGCAGTTCTTC	CASRASGLNEQFF
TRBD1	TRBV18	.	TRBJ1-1	TGTGCCAGCTCACCTCAGGGGGCGATGTACACTGAAGCTTTCTTT	CASSPQGAMYTEAFF
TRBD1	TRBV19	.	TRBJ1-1	TGTGCCAGTAGTATAAGTAGGGGGCGCGACGTGGCTTTCTTT	CASSISRGRDVAFF
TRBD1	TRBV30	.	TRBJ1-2	TGTGCCTGGACTACGGGGTCCGGGACAGGGGGAACGAATGGCTACACCTTC	CAWTTGSGTGGTNGYTF
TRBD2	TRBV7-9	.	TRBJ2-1	TGTGCCAGCAGCTTAGAAGGGACTAGCGGGAAGAATGAGCAGTTCTTC	CASSLEGTSGKNEQFF
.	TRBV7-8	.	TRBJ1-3	TGTGCCAGCAGCTTAGTTTCAGGAGGTCCCTCTGGAAACACCATATATTTT	CASSLVSGGPSGNTIYF
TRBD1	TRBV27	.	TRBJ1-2	TGTGCCAGCAGTTTGGCTCCGGGACAGGGGGCGGTCTATGGCTACACCTTC	CASSLAPGQGAVYGYTF
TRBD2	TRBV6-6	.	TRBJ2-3	TGTGCCAGCAGGCCGGGACTAGGGACCGCAGATACGCAGTATTTT	CASRPGLGTADTQYF
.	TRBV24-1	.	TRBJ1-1	TGTGCCACCAGTGATTTGAGGACTGGCCGTTACACTGAAGCTTTCTTT	CATSDLRTGRYTEAFF
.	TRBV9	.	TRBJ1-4	TGTGCCAGCAGCCCCGGCAACCGGAGGGAGGCAACTAATGAAAAACTGTTTTTT	CASSPGNRREATNEKLFF
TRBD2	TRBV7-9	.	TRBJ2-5	TGTGCCAGCAGCCCAAACTGGCGGGAGGGCCGGGAGACCCAGTACTTC	CASSPNWREGRETQYF
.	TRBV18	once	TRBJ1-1	TGTGCCAGCTTACCAAAACAGGGTTACACTGAAGCTTTCTTT	CASLPKQGYTEAFF
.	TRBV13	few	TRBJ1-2	TGTGCCAGCAGCCCACCAGGACAGAGACTCTACACCTTC	CASSPPGQRLYTF
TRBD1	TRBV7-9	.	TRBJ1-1	TGTGCCAGCAGCTCCCGGGACAGGTCTACTGAAGCTTTCTTT	CASSSRDRSTEAFF
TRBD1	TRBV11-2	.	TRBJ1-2	TGTGCCAGCAGCTTAGAAAACCGGGACAGGGCGCACGGCTACACCTTC	CASSLENRDRAHGYTF
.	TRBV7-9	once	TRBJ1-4	TGTGCCAGCAGCCGAATTAGCCCGAATGAAAAACTGTTTTTT	CASSRISPNEKLFF
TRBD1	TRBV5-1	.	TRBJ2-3	TGCGCCAGCAGCCTAGACAGGGCAGATACGCAGTATTTT	CASSLDRADTQYF
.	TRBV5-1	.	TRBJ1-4	TGCGCCAGCAGCGGTTCAGGGAATAATGAAAAACTGTTTTTT	CASSGSGNNEKLFF
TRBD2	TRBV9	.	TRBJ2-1	TGTGCCAGCAGCGTAGGCCATAGCGGGACTTACAATGAGCAGTTCTTC	CASSVGHSGTYNEQFF
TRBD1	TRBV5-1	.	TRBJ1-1	TGCGCCAGCAGCTCGGGACAGGGTATGGGCACTGAAGCTTTCTTT	CASSSGQGMGTEAFF
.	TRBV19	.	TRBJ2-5	TGTGCCAGTAGTCCCGGTTACGGGGGAGAGACCCAGTACTTC	CASSPGYGGETQYF
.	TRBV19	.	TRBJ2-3	TGTGCCAGTAGTATAGATCGGGACACCCGGGCAGATACGCAGTATTTT	CASSIDRDTRADTQYF
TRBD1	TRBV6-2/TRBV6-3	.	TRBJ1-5	TGTGCCAGCAGTTACCCCGGGACAGGGAATCAGCCCCAGCATTTT	CASSYPGTGNQPQHF
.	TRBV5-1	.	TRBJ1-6	TGCGCCAGCAGCGTGACGGGATCTGGGGGGAATTCACCCCTCCACTTT	CASSVTGSGGNSPLHF
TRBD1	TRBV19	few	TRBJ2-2	TGTGCCAGTAGAAAATCCGGGACAGCAAACACCGGGGAGCTGTTTTTT	CASRKSGTANTGELFF
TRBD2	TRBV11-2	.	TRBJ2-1	TGTGCCAGCAGGCCCGGGACTAGCGTTTACAATGAGCAGTTCTTC	CASRPGTSVYNEQFF
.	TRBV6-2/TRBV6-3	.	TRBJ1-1	TGTGCCAGCAGTTACACCGGGAATGAAGCTTTCTTT	CASSYTGNEAFF
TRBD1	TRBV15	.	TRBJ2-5	TGTGCCACCAGCAGAGATGTGTTCCGGACAGGGGCAGAGACCCAGTACTTC	CATSRDVFRTGAETQYF
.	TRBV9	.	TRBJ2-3	TGTGCCAGCAGCGTACTAACGGGCACAGATACGCAGTATTTT	CASSVLTGTDTQYF
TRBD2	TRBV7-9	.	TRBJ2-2	TGTGCCAGCAGCTTACCGACTAGCGGGGGCACCGGGGAGCTGTTTTTT	CASSLPTSGGTGELFF
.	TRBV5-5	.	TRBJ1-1	TGTGCCAGCAGCTTGTCTGACGGAGTGAACACTGAAGCTTTCTTT	CASSLSDGVNTEAFF
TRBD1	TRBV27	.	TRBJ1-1	TGTGCCAGCAGTTCGACAGGGGGCGAGGACACTGAAGCTTTCTTT	CASSSTGGEDTEAFF
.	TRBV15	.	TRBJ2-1	TGTGCCACCAGCAGAGCTGAGAATGAGCAGTTCTTC	CATSRAENEQFF
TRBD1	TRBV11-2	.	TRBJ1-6	TGTGCCAGCAGCTCCGGGACAGTGGGTTCACCCCTCCACTTT	CASSSGTVGSPLHF
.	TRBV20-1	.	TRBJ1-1	TGCAGTGCTATTGAGGAGGGCACTGAAGCTTTCTTT	CSAIEEGTEAFF
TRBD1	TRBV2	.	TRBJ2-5	TGTGCCAGCACCCTGGGGGACAGGAACCGAGAGACCCAGTACTTC	CASTLGDRNRETQYF
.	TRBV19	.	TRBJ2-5	TGTGCCAGTAGTATTAGGAGGGGCCACCAAGAGACCCAGTACTTC	CASSIRRGHQETQYF
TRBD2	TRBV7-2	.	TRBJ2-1	TGTGCCAGCAGCATACCGGGACTAGCAGCCGTACGGCCCAATGAGCAGTTCTTC	CASSIPGLAAVRPNEQFF